This TCR beta chain was sequenced during a study of CD4 T cells in relation to SARS-CoV-2 and coronaviruses. Trimming took 2 bases from V and 7 from J, leaving 9 bases between them. The germline V gene has CDR1 SGHTA and CDR2 FQGNSA. There are 14 residues in the CDR3. Unexposed donor CD4+ T cells date from 2011-2018, before the COVID-19 pandemic. The cells were cultured for 10 days before CD4+ T cells were isolated. Testing used SARS-CoV-2 S/N and four cold-coronavirus spikes on unexposed-donor CD4+ T cells, cells permitting. A word on this clone: Antigen: not known.

The method was immunoSEQ multiplex PCR; TCRdb's version includes in-frame clones alone and lacks a portion of them. The table records about 18,000 clones, 80% to 85% of them present only once. Sequencing was performed on CD4+ T cells from PBMCs, cultured in vitro. The clonotype was recovered from a human donor in good health. The chain recombines TRBV7-2 with TRBJ1-6; no clear D gene. CDR3 coding DNA: TGTGCCAGCAGCTTAAAAATGGCCAATTCACCCCTCCACTTT. Protein sequence: CASSLKMANSPLHF.